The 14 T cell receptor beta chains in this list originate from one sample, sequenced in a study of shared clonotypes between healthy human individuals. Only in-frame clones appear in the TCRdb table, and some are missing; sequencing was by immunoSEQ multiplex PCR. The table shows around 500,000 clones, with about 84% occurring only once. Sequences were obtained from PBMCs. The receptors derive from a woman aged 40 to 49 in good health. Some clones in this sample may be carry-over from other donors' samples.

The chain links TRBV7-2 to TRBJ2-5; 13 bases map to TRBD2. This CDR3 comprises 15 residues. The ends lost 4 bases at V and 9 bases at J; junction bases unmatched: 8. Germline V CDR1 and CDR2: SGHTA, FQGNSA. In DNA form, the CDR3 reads TGTGCCAGCAGCTCAGGACTAGCGGGAGTTCGAGCCCAGTACTTC. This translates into CASSSGLAGVRAQYF.

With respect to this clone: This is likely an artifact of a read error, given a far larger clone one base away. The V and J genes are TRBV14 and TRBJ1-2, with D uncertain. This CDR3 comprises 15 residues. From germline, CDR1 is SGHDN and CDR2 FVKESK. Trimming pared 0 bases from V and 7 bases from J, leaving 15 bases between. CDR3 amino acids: CASSQEVGSAIGYTF. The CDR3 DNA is TGTGCCAGCAGCCAAGAAGTCGGGTCGGCGATTGGCTACACCTTC.

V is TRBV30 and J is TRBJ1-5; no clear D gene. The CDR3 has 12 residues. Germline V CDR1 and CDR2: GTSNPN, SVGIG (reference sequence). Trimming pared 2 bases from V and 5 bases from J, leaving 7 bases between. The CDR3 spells CAWSPPYQPQHF. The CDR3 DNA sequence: TGTGCCTGGAGTCCCCCGTATCAGCCCCAGCATTTT.

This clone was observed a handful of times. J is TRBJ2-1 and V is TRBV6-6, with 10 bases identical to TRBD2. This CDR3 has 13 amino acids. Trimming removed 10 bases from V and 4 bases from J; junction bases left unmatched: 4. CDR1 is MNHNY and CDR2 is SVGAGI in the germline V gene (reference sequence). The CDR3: CATGTSEYNEQFF. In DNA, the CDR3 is TGTGCCACAGGGACTAGCGAGTACAATGAGCAGTTCTTC.

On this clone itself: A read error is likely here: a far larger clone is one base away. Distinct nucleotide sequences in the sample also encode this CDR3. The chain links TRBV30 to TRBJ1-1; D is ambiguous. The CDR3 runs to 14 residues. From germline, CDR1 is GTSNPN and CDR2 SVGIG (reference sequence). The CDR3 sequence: CAWSVRGINTEAFF. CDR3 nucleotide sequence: TGTGCATGGAGTGTGAGAGGGATAAACACTGAAGCTTTCTTT.

CDR3 loop: CASSSAWTSGKYNEQFF. CDR3 DNA: TGTGCCAGCAGTTCAGCTTGGACTAGCGGGAAATACAATGAGCAGTTCTTC. The V and J genes are TRBV28 and TRBJ2-1, with TRBD2 matching over 12 bases. Germline lookup yields CDR1 MDHEN and CDR2 SYDVKM. There are 17 residues in the CDR3. Trimming cost V 4 bases and J 4 bases; bases outside gene matches: 8.

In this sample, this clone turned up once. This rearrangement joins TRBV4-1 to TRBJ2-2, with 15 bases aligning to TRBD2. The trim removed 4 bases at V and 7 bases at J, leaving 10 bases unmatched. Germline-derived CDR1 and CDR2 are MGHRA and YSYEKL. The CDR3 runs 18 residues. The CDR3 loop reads CASSPRTSGRALSGELFF. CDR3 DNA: TGCGCCAGCAGCCCTAGGACTAGCGGGAGGGCCTTGAGCGGGGAGCTGTTTTTT.

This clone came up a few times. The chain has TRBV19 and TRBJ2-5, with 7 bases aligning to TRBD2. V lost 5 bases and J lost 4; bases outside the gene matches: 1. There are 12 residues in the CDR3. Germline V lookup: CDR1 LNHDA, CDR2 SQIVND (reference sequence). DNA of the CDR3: TGTGCCAGTAGTCCTAGCGGAGAGACCCAGTACTTC. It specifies CASSPSGETQYF. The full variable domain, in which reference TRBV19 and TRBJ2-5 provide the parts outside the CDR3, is DGGITQSPKYLFRKEGQNVTLSCEQNLNHDAMYWYRQDPGQGLRLIYYSQIVNDFQKGDIAEGYSVSREKKESFPLTVTSAQKNPTAFYLCASSPSGETQYFGPGTRLLVL.

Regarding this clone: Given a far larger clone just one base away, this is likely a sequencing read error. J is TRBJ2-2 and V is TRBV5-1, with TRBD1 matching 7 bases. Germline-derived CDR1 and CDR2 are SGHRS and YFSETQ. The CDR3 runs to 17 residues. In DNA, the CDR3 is TGCGCCAGCAGCTTGGTCCCAGGGGGATCGAACACCGTGGAGCTGTTTTTT. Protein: CASSLVPGGSNTVELFF. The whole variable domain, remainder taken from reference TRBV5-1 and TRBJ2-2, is KAGVTQTPRYLIKTRGQQVTLSCSPISGHRSVSWYQQTPGQGLQFLFEYFSETQRNKGNFPGRFSGRQFSNSRSEMNVSTLELGDSALYLCASSLVPGGSNTVELFFGEGSRLTVL.

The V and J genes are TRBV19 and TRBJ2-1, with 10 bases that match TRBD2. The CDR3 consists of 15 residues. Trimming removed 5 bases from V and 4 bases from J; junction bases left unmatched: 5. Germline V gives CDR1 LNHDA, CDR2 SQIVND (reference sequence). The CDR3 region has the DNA TGTGCCAGTAGTCCCGGGACTAGCGAATACAATGAGCAGTTCTTC. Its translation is CASSPGTSEYNEQFF.

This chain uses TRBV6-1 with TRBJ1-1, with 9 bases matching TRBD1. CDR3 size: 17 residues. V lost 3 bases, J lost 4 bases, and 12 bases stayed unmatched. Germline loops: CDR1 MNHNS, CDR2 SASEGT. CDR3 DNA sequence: TGTGCCAGCAGTGATGCCGGGACAGGGATGATGAGCACTGAAGCTTTCTTT. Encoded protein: CASSDAGTGMMSTEAFF.

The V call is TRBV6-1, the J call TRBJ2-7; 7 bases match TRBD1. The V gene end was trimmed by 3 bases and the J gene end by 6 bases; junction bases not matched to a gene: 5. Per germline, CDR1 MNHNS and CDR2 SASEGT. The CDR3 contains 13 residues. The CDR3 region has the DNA TGTGCCAGCAGTGACCAGACAGGGATCGAGCAGTACTTC. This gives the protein CASSDQTGIEQYF.

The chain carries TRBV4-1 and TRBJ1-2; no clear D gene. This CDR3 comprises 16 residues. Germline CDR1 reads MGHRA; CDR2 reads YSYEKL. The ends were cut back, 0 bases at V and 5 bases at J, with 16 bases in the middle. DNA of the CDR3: TGCGCCAGCAGCCAAGATACAACACGATGGGGATATGGCTACACCTTC. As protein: CASSQDTTRWGYGYTF.

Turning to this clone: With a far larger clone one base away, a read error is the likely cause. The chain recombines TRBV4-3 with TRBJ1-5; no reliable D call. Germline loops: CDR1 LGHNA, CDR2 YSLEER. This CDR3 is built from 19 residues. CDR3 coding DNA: TGCGCCAGCAGCAAAGATTGGCCCGCCACGTCCATCCTCAATCAGCCCCAGCATTTT. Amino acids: CASSKDWPATSILNQPQHF.